This TCR beta chain appears in the sequencing data of a study of T cells in Graves' hyperthyroidism and ophthalmopathy. Study overall: Pretreatment peripheral blood was obtained at initial diagnosis.

Amplification of TCR beta CDR3 regions used RNA as the template. RT-PCR in the first round (using the HTBI primer set) targeted the TCR CDR3. TCRdb fed the multiplex PCR reads into MiXCR, producing one record per CDR3 protein. The data show some 360,000 distinct CDR3 sequences, with more than 11% seen just once and approximately 11% held by the top ten. Whole-study findings and limits: Among thyroid clonotypes expanded above 0.001, most also appeared in blood.

It was uncontrolled infection, other autoimmune disease, pregnancy or lactation that excluded patients. The table lists this clonotype with many counts. Its specificity is unknown. Trimming took 3 bases from V and 11 from J, leaving 17 bases between them. The CDR3 spans 14 residues. CDR1 is SGHNT, CDR2 YENEEA, per germline. This chain joins TRBV11-3 and TRBJ2-1, with D perhaps TRBD2 (5 bases). The TCR originated in a woman aged 55-70 years with Graves' hyperthyroidism. Sequenced: blood. Here the CDR3 DNA reads TGTGCCAGCAGCTTGACGAGCGGAGAGAGAAAGCAGTTCTTC. It yields the protein CASSLTSGERKQFF.